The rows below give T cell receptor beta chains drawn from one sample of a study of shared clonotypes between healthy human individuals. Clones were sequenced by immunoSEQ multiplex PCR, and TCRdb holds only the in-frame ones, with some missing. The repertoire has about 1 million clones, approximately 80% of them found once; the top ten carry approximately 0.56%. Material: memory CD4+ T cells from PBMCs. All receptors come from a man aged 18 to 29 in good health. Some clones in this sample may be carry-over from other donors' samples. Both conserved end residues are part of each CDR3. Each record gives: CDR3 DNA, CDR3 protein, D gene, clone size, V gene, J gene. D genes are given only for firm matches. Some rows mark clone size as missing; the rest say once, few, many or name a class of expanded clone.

CDR3 DNA: TGTGCCTGGAGTGTCCTAGCGGGAAACACCGGGGAGCTGTTTTTT
CDR3 protein: CAWSVLAGNTGELFF
D gene: TRBD2
clone size: once
V gene: TRBV30
J gene: TRBJ2-2

CDR3 DNA: TGCGCCAGCAGCACGGAAGCGGGAGCGATGAACGAGCAGTACTTC
CDR3 protein: CASSTEAGAMNEQYF
D gene: TRBD2
clone size: many
V gene: TRBV5-1
J gene: TRBJ2-7

CDR3 DNA: TGTGCCAGCAGCTTTCAACGCTACAATGAGCAGTTCTTC
CDR3 protein: CASSFQRYNEQFF
D gene: .
clone size: .
V gene: TRBV7-9
J gene: TRBJ2-1

CDR3 DNA: TGTGCCAGCAGCGGACAGGGGGGCAATCAGCCCCAGCATTTT
CDR3 protein: CASSGQGGNQPQHF
D gene: TRBD1
clone size: few
V gene: TRBV2
J gene: TRBJ1-5

CDR3 DNA: TGTGCCAGCTCGTACCAAGAGACCCAGTACTTC
CDR3 protein: CASSYQETQYF
D gene: .
clone size: .
V gene: TRBV2
J gene: TRBJ2-5

CDR3 DNA: TGTGCCAGCTCAACGATGACAGGTATTTACAATGAGCAGTTCTTC
CDR3 protein: CASSTMTGIYNEQFF
D gene: .
clone size: once
V gene: TRBV18
J gene: TRBJ2-1

CDR3 DNA: TGTGCCAGCAGCCAGGTGGCTGAAGCTTTCTTT
CDR3 protein: CASSQVAEAFF
D gene: .
clone size: .
V gene: TRBV19
J gene: TRBJ1-1

CDR3 DNA: TGTGCCACCAGCAGAGTAGCGGGGGGTGGTGAGCAGTTCTTC
CDR3 protein: CATSRVAGGGEQFF
D gene: TRBD2
clone size: .
V gene: TRBV15
J gene: TRBJ2-1

CDR3 DNA: TGTGCCAGCTCACCACCGGATGTTGGGGAGCTGTTTTTT
CDR3 protein: CASSPPDVGELFF
D gene: .
clone size: once
V gene: TRBV18
J gene: TRBJ2-2

CDR3 DNA: TGTGCCAGCAGTGTCCATAACGAGCAGTACTTC
CDR3 protein: CASSVHNEQYF
D gene: .
clone size: .
V gene: TRBV2
J gene: TRBJ2-7

CDR3 DNA: TGTGCAAGTCGCTTAATGCTTCGTTGGGTAGCGGGAGGGCCCGCTCGCTCCGAGCAGTACTTC
CDR3 protein: CASRLMLRWVAGGPARSEQYF
D gene: .
clone size: .
V gene: TRBV12-2
J gene: TRBJ2-7

CDR3 DNA: TGTGCCTGGAGTTTGAGCGGGGGGTTTTCAGATACGCAGTATTTT
CDR3 protein: CAWSLSGGFSDTQYF
D gene: TRBD2
clone size: .
V gene: TRBV30
J gene: TRBJ2-3

CDR3 DNA: TGTGCCAGCAGCAGACAGGGGGCAGAGACCCAGTACTTC
CDR3 protein: CASSRQGAETQYF
D gene: TRBD1
clone size: .
V gene: TRBV7-9
J gene: TRBJ2-5

CDR3 DNA: TGTGCCAGCAGTGCTTATAATGAGCAGTTCTTC
CDR3 protein: CASSAYNEQFF
D gene: .
clone size: .
V gene: TRBV2
J gene: TRBJ2-1

CDR3 DNA: TGTGCCAGCAGTCTTATAAGGTCCGACACTGAAGCTTTCTTT
CDR3 protein: CASSLIRSDTEAFF
D gene: .
clone size: .
V gene: TRBV28
J gene: TRBJ1-1

CDR3 DNA: TGTGCCAGCAGGGACGTCGACAGGGGTATAGTGAACACTGAAGCTTTCTTT
CDR3 protein: CASRDVDRGIVNTEAFF
D gene: TRBD1
clone size: .
V gene: TRBV2
J gene: TRBJ1-1

CDR3 DNA: TGTGCCAGCAGCACCCGGGGAGGAAACACAGATACGCAGTATTTT
CDR3 protein: CASSTRGGNTDTQYF
D gene: .
clone size: .
V gene: TRBV7-9
J gene: TRBJ2-3

CDR3 DNA: TGTGCCAGTACCCCGGCAGATACGCAGTATTTT
CDR3 protein: CASTPADTQYF
D gene: .
clone size: .
V gene: TRBV2
J gene: TRBJ2-3

CDR3 DNA: TGTGCCAGCAGCATCCGACTCCGCACTGAAGCTTTCTTT
CDR3 protein: CASSIRLRTEAFF
D gene: .
clone size: once
V gene: TRBV7-3
J gene: TRBJ1-1

CDR3 DNA: TGTGCCAGCAGTTTCCACAGGCCCTTCGGGGAGCTGTTTTTT
CDR3 protein: CASSFHRPFGELFF
D gene: .
clone size: .
V gene: TRBV27
J gene: TRBJ2-2

CDR3 DNA: TGTGCCAGCAGCTCGAGGACTAGCGGTCTGGTGGATACGCAGTATTTT
CDR3 protein: CASSSRTSGLVDTQYF
D gene: TRBD2
clone size: .
V gene: TRBV7-2
J gene: TRBJ2-3

CDR3 DNA: TGCGCCGCGGGGCGGCAGAGCAATCAGCCCCAGCATTTT
CDR3 protein: CAAGRQSNQPQHF
D gene: .
clone size: .
V gene: TRBV10-2
J gene: TRBJ1-5

CDR3 DNA: TGTGCCAGCAGCGCCCTCGGGACTAGCGGGGCCAATGAGCAGTTCTTC
CDR3 protein: CASSALGTSGANEQFF
D gene: TRBD2
clone size: .
V gene: TRBV9
J gene: TRBJ2-1

CDR3 DNA: TGTGCCAGCAGCCCTAGGACAGGGTGGACTGAAGCTTTCTTT
CDR3 protein: CASSPRTGWTEAFF
D gene: TRBD1
clone size: .
V gene: TRBV7-2
J gene: TRBJ1-1

CDR3 DNA: TGTGCCAGCATGGTACAGGGGCCGTCCTACGAGCAGTACTTC
CDR3 protein: CASMVQGPSYEQYF
D gene: TRBD1
clone size: once
V gene: TRBV2
J gene: TRBJ2-7

CDR3 DNA: TGTGCCAGCAGCCAAGGGACTAGCAGAGATACGCAGTATTTT
CDR3 protein: CASSQGTSRDTQYF
D gene: TRBD2
clone size: .
V gene: TRBV4-2
J gene: TRBJ2-3

CDR3 DNA: TGTGCCAGCAGCCCTCGGGGGGGGACTAGCGGGAGAATCGATGAGCAGTTCTTC
CDR3 protein: CASSPRGGTSGRIDEQFF
D gene: TRBD2
clone size: .
V gene: TRBV7-9
J gene: TRBJ2-1

CDR3 DNA: TGTGCCAGTAGTATCGGGATGAACACTGAAGCTTTCTTT
CDR3 protein: CASSIGMNTEAFF
D gene: .
clone size: .
V gene: TRBV19
J gene: TRBJ1-1

CDR3 DNA: TGTGCCAGCAGCCTTCAGCGGGTGGCCACCGGGGAGCTGTTTTTT
CDR3 protein: CASSLQRVATGELFF
D gene: .
clone size: .
V gene: TRBV7-8
J gene: TRBJ2-2

CDR3 DNA: TGTGCCTCACTCCCCCGGGGGCCAGGGGTGTTGAGGGATCCGTTGGAGCAGTACTTC
CDR3 protein: CASLPRGPGVLRDPLEQYF
D gene: .
clone size: .
V gene: TRBV19
J gene: TRBJ2-7

CDR3 DNA: TGTGCCAGCAGCTTGCAAATGACCTCTGGAAACACCATATATTTT
CDR3 protein: CASSLQMTSGNTIYF
D gene: .
clone size: .
V gene: TRBV5-5
J gene: TRBJ1-3

CDR3 DNA: TGCGCCAGCAGCCCCCTACCACAGGGTGTGAACACTGAAGCTTTCTTT
CDR3 protein: CASSPLPQGVNTEAFF
D gene: .
clone size: many
V gene: TRBV5-1
J gene: TRBJ1-1